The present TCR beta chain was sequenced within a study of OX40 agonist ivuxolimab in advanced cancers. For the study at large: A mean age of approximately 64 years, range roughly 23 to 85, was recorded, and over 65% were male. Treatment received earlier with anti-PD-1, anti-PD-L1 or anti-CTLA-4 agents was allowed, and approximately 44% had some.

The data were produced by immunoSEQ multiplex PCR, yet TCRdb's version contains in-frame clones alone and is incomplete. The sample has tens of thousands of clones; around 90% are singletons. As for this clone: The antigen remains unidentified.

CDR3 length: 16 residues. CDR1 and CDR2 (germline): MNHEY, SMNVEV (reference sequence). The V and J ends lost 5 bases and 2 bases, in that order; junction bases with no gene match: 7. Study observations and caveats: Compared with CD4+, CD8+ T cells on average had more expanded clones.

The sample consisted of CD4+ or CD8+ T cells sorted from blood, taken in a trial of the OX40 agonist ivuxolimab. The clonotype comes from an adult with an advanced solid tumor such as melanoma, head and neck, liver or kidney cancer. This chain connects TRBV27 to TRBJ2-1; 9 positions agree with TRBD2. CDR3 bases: TGTGCCAGCAGTCCCTTTCGCGGGAGGGCCTACAATGAGCAGTTCTTC. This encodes CASSPFRGRAYNEQFF.